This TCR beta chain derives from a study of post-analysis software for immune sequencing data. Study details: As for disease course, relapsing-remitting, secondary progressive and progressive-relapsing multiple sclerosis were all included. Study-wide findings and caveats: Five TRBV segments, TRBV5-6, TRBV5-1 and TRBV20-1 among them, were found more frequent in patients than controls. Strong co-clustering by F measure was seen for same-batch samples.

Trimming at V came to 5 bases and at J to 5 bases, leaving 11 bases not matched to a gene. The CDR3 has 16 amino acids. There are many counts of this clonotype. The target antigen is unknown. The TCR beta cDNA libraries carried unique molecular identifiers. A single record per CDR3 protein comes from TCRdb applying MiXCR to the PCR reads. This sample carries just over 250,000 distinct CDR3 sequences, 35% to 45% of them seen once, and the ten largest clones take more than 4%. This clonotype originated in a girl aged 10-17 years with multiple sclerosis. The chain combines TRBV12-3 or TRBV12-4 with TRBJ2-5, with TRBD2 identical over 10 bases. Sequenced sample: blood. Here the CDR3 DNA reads TGTGCCAGCAGTGCCCGAGCGGGAGGGCCTTGGGAGACCCAGTACTTC. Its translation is CASSARAGGPWETQYF.